This TCR beta chain was identified during a study of regulatory T cells in long-lasting Graves disease. Time point specified: persistent/refractory GD, antithyroid drugs over 5 years with positive TRAb. Preparation of the TCR library used RNA extracted from PBMCs. Tubes containing EDTA received 8.5 to 9 milliliters of drawn peripheral blood. Study observations and caveats: Persistent patients shared some 2,500 public clonotypes among themselves. Newly diagnosed patients shared fewer, at around 970. Patients with persistent Graves' had lower TCR diversity than newly diagnosed patients.

Arm-PCR with iRepertoire HTBI primers amplified the CDR3 regions for these TCR beta libraries. Each CDR3 protein gets one entry after TCRdb re-called the multiplex PCR reads with MiXCR. This sample yields about 450,000 distinct CDR3 sequences, of which about 20% are seen a single time; 26% belongs to the top ten. About this clonotype: The target antigen is unknown. Mismatch with germline at one junction end may stem from a read error.

The sequence was collected from a female donor with Graves disease. This material consisted of peripheral blood mononuclear cells (PBMCs), taken when the disease was refractory, from a patient treated with antithyroid drugs.

CDR3 coding DNA: TGTGCCGGCAGCAAAGACTGGAGGGGAGATCAGCCCCAGCATTTT. Residues: CAGSKDWRGDQPQHF. V gene TRBV3-1 combines with J gene TRBJ1-5; a weak D match, TRBD1 (5 bases). This CDR3 has 15 residues. The germline V gene has CDR1 LGHDT and CDR2 YNNKEL (reference sequence).